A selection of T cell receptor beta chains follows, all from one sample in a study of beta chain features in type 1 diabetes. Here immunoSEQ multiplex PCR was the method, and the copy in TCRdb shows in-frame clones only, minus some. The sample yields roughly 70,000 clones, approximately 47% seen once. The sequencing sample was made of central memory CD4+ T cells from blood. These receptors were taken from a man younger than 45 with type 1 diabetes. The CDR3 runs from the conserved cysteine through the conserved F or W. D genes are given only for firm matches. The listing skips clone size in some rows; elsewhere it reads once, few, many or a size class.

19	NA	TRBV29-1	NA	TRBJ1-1	TGCAGCGTTGAAGCAGATGCGGACGGTTTAGGTGGGAGAACCACTGAAGCTTTCTTT	CSVEADADGLGGRTTEAFF
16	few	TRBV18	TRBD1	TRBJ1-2	TGTGCCAGCTCATCAGAACGACAGGGCGATAGCTATGGCTACACCTTC	CASSSERQGDSYGYTF
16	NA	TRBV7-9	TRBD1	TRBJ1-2	TGTGCCAGCAGCTCCAGGGCAGGGGGCGAAGACTATGGCTACACCTTC	CASSSRAGGEDYGYTF
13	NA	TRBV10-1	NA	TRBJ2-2	TGCGCCAGCAGTGGGAGTATAACCGGGGAGCTGTTTTTT	CASSGSITGELFF
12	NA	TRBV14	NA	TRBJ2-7	TGTGCCAGCAGCCAAGACACCTACGAGCAGTACTTC	CASSQDTYEQYF
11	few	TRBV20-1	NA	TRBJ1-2	TGCAGTGCTAGAGCCCTCTATGGCTACACCTTC	CSARALYGYTF
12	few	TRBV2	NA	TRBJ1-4	TGTGCCAGTAGGGGACTTAATGAAAAACTGTTTTTT	CASRGLNEKLFF
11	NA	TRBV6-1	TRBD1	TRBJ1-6	TGTGCCAGCAGTGGTTTAGGGACAGTGATCTTT	CASSGLGTVIF
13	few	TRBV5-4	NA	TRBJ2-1	TGTGCCAGCAGCGGGTCGAGCTCTAGTGAGCAGTTCTTC	CASSGSSSSEQFF
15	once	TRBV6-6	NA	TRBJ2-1	TGTGCCAGCAGGGCAGACAGACTAGTGGGCAATGAGCAGTTCTTC	CASRADRLVGNEQFF
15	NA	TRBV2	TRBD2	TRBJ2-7	TGTGCCAGCAGGGAATCCGGGACTAGCGGCTACGAGCAGTACTTC	CASRESGTSGYEQYF
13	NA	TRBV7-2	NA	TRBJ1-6	TGTGCCAGCAGCTTAGTAAGGGGTTCACCCCTCCACTTT	CASSLVRGSPLHF
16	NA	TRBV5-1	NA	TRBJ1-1	TGCGCCAGCAGCGAGCGTCAGGGAGGGGGGAACACTGAAGCTTTCTTT	CASSERQGGGNTEAFF
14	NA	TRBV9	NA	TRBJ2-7	TGTGCCAGCAGCGTGCGGCGGGGCTCCTACGAGCAGTACTTC	CASSVRRGSYEQYF
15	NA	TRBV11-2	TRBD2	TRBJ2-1	TGTGCCAGCAGCATCGCACTAGCGGGGGTACATGAGCAGTTCTTC	CASSIALAGVHEQFF
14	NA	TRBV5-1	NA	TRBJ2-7	TGCGCCAGCAGCTTGTCGGCAGGGGCCTACGAGCAGTACTTC	CASSLSAGAYEQYF
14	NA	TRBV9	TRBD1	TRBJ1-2	TGTGCCAGCAGCGTAGCAGGGACAGGGCAAGGCTACACCTTC	CASSVAGTGQGYTF
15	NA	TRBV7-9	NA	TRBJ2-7	TGTGCCAGCACCTTAGGGGCAGGGTCCACCTACGAGCAGTACTTC	CASTLGAGSTYEQYF
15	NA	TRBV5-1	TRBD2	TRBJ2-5	TGCGCCAGCAGCTGGACTAGCACCGACCAAGAGACCCAGTACTTC	CASSWTSTDQETQYF
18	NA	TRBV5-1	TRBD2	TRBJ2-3	TGCGCCAGCAGCTGGAAGACCGGGACTAGCGGGGGGGCCTCTTCGCAGTATTTT	CASSWKTGTSGGASSQYF
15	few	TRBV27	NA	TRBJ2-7	TGTGCCAGCAAGAGTGCAGGGGCCCTCTCCTACGAGCAGTACTTC	CASKSAGALSYEQYF
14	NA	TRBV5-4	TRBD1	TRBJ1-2	TGTGCCAGCAGCTTGTGGGACAGGCCCAATGGCTACACCTTC	CASSLWDRPNGYTF
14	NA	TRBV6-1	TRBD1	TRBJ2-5	TGTGCCAGCAGCCTAGACAGGGGGCCAGAGACCCAGTACTTC	CASSLDRGPETQYF
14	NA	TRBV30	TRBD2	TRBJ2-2	TGTGCCTGGAGTCGGGGAGGGGACACCGGGGAGCTGTTTTTT	CAWSRGGDTGELFF
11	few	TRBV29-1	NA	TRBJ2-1	TGCAGCGTCCCGAGGGACAATGAGCAGTTCTTC	CSVPRDNEQFF
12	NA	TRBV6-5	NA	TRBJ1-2	TGTGCCAGCAGTACAGCTAACTATGGCTACACCTTC	CASSTANYGYTF
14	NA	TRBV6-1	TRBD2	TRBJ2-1	TGTGCCAGCAGGCGACTAGCGGGAGACAATGAGCAGTTCTTC	CASRRLAGDNEQFF
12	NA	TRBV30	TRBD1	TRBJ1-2	TGTGCCTGGAGTCGCGACAGGGTAGGCTACACCTTC	CAWSRDRVGYTF
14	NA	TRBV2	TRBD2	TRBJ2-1	TGTGCCAGCAGTTCGGGGGGCTCCTACAATGAGCAGTTCTTC	CASSSGGSYNEQFF
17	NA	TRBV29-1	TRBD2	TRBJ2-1	TGCAGCGTCAGCCGGGGGGGGTCGGCGGGACCCTACAATGAGCAGTTCTTC	CSVSRGGSAGPYNEQFF
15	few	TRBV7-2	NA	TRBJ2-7	TGTGCCAGCAGCTTAGATGGCGGGGGCTACTACGAGCAGTACTTC	CASSLDGGGYYEQYF
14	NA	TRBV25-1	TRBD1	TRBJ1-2	TGTGCCAGCAGTGAATATGACAGGGGCTATGGCTACACCTTC	CASSEYDRGYGYTF
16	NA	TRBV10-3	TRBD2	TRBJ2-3	TGTGCCATCAGTGGGAAAAGCGGGGGGCTCACAGATACGCAGTATTTT	CAISGKSGGLTDTQYF
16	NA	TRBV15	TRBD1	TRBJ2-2	TGTGCCACCAGCAGAGATCGAGACAGGGGAACCGGGGAGCTGTTTTTT	CATSRDRDRGTGELFF
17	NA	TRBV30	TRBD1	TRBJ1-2	TGTGCCGGAAGTACACCGGGACAGAGGTTTGGAGGCTATGGCTACACCTTC	CAGSTPGQRFGGYGYTF
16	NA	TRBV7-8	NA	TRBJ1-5	TGTGCCAGCAGCTTAGAAACAGTATATAGCAATCAGCCCCAGCATTTT	CASSLETVYSNQPQHF
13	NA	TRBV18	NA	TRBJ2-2	TGTGCCAGCTCACCACTAGAAACCGGGGAGCTGTTTTTT	CASSPLETGELFF
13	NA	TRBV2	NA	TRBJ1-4	TGTGCCAGCAGTATGAGGGTAAATGAAAAACTGTTTTTT	CASSMRVNEKLFF
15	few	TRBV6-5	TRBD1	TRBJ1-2	TGTGCCAGCAGCCTTGGACAGGCCTCTCTATATGGCTACACCTTC	CASSLGQASLYGYTF
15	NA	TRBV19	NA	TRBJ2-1	TGTGCCAGTACCTCCGGGGGGCCGCTGTACAATGAGCAGTTCTTC	CASTSGGPLYNEQFF
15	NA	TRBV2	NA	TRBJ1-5	TGTGCCAGCAGTGAGGGAGCTTATAGCAATCAGCCCCAGCATTTT	CASSEGAYSNQPQHF
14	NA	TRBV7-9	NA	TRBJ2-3	TGTGCCAGCAGCGAAAGCGGGAGCACAGATACGCAGTATTTT	CASSESGSTDTQYF
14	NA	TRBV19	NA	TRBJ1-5	TGTGCCAGTAGTGCCACAGGGAGCAATCAGCCCCAGCATTTT	CASSATGSNQPQHF
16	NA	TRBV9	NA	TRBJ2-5	TGTGCCAGCAGCAACCGCCCCCCCGCCCCGGGAGAGACCCAGTACTTC	CASSNRPPAPGETQYF
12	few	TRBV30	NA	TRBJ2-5	TGTGCCTGGGGACCAGGGGGGGAGACCCAGTACTTC	CAWGPGGETQYF
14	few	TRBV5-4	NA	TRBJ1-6	TGTGCCAGCAGCAAGGTGGAGGGGAATTCACCCCTCCACTTT	CASSKVEGNSPLHF
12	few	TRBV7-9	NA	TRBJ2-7	TGTGCCAGCAGCCGGAGTTCCTACGAGCAGTACTTC	CASSRSSYEQYF
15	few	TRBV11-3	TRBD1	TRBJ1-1	TGTGCCAGCAGCCTCGGGACAGGGATGAACACTGAAGCTTTCTTT	CASSLGTGMNTEAFF